Shown below are 13 T cell receptor beta chains from a single sample sequenced in a study of cytomegalovirus exposure and HLA in healthy donors. The repertoire was sequenced with immunoSEQ multiplex PCR; TCRdb's copy has only in-frame clones and lacks some. In the table there are about 160,000 clones, nearly 90% of which are singletons. Sequencing used PBMCs. Receptors originate from a young man in good health and CMV-seropositive.

This clone was detected once. Here the CDR3 DNA reads TGTGCCAGCAGTGATGGACTAGACTACAATGAGCAGTTCTTC. Protein product: CASSDGLDYNEQFF. This chain joins TRBV6-5 and TRBJ2-1, with 7 bases fitting TRBD2. V shed 5 bases, J shed 3 bases, and the junction held 4 bases outside the gene matches. The germline V gene encodes CDR1 MNHEY and CDR2 SVGAGI. The CDR3 runs 14 residues.

V and J are TRBV21-1 and TRBJ2-1; the table calls TRBD2, which could not be checked here. TRBV21-1 has pseudogene status. The CDR3 spans 16 residues. The CDR3 sequence: CASSKVGTSGTNEQFF. CDR3 nucleotides: TGTGCCAGCAGCAAAGTGGGGACTAGCGGGACCAATGAGCAGTTCTTC.

CDR3 loop: CASSRAGGPPIVQPQHF. Here the CDR3 DNA reads TGTGCCAGCAGTCGGGCAGGGGGCCCTCCAATCGTTCAGCCCCAGCATTTT. The chain links TRBV2 to TRBJ1-5; 8 bases match TRBD1. CDR3 length equals 17 residues. Germline V gene lookup returns CDR1 SNHLY and CDR2 FYNNEI. With 5 bases clipped from V and 6 bases from J, the junction kept 15 bases outside the gene matches.

The chain uses TRBV10-3 and TRBJ1-2; no reliable D call. This CDR3 has 15 amino acids. Germline V gene sequence: CDR1 ENHRY, CDR2 SYGVKD. Trimming removed 4 bases at V and 2 bases at J, with 14 bases between. The chain's CDR3 is CAISASGSMNYGYTF. CDR3 nucleotide sequence: TGTGCCATCAGTGCTTCCGGGTCGATGAACTATGGCTACACCTTC.

This chain uses TRBV2 with TRBJ2-7, with 11 bases that match TRBD2. V was pared by 5 bases and J by 3 bases, with 3 bases of the junction left unmatched. The CDR3 has 14 amino acids. Germline V gene lookup returns CDR1 SNHLY and CDR2 FYNNEI. The CDR3: CASSSGTSGYEQYF. The CDR3 coding sequence is TGTGCCAGCAGTTCCGGGACTAGCGGCTACGAGCAGTACTTC.

This chain connects TRBV5-1 to TRBJ2-3; D may be TRBD1 (5 bases). This CDR3 comprises 15 residues. V was trimmed by 0 bases and J by 5 bases, leaving 13 bases between them. Germline V CDR1 and CDR2: SGHRS, YFSETQ. DNA for the CDR3: TGCGCCAGCAGCTTGGCCGGGCAGGGCCGAGATACGCAGTATTTT. This translates into CASSLAGQGRDTQYF. Based on the CDR3 plus reference TRBV5-1 and TRBJ2-3, the full variable domain is KAGVTQTPRYLIKTRGQQVTLSCSPISGHRSVSWYQQTPGQGLQFLFEYFSETQRNKGNFPGRFSGRQFSNSRSEMNVSTLELGDSALYLCASSLAGQGRDTQYFGPGTRLTVL.

The genes are TRBV6-1 and TRBJ2-3; possibly TRBD2 for D (5 bases). The germline V gene has CDR1 MNHNS and CDR2 SASEGT. V lost 2 bases to trimming and J lost 0 bases, with 9 bases between them. This CDR3 is 15 amino acids long. Here the CDR3 DNA reads TGTGCCAGCAGTGAAATCGGGGATAGCACAGATACGCAGTATTTT. Translated: CASSEIGDSTDTQYF.

The chain is built from TRBV7-6 and TRBJ2-7; D is possibly TRBD2 (6 bases). CDR1 SGHVS and CDR2 FNYEAQ come from the germline V gene. The germline V and J ends were trimmed by 2 bases and 3 bases, with 8 bases remaining between them. CDR3 length equals 13 residues. CDR3 sequence reads: CASSLSSDYEQYF. DNA of the CDR3: TGTGCCAGCAGCTTATCTAGCGACTACGAGCAGTACTTC.

The chain is built from TRBV19 and TRBJ1-4; perhaps TRBD1 as D (6 bases). Trimming removed 4 bases at V and 8 bases at J, with 14 bases between. CDR1 and CDR2 from the germline V gene are LNHDA and SQIVND (reference sequence). This CDR3 region has 14 residues. CDR3 residues: CASSKEDRFEKLFF. In nucleotides, the CDR3 is TGTGCCAGTAGTAAGGAGGACAGATTCGAAAAACTGTTTTTT.

In DNA form, the CDR3 reads TGTGCCAGCTCACCCCCGGGGGGAACCTACCCCTCAGGCGAGCAGTACTTC. Amino acid sequence: CASSPPGGTYPSGEQYF. V gene TRBV27 combines with J gene TRBJ2-7; 7 bases agree with TRBD2. CDR1 and CDR2 (germline): MNHEY, SMNVEV (reference sequence). J gave up 6 bases and V 8 bases, and 22 bases lay outside the gene matches. The CDR3 runs to 17 residues.

The rearrangement uses TRBV28 and TRBJ2-3; a weak D match, TRBD2 (6 bases). Germline V CDR1 and CDR2: MDHEN, SYDVKM. CDR3 size: 14 residues. Deletions cut 8 bases from V and 10 bases from J, with 22 bases between. The CDR3 DNA sequence: TGTGCCAGCCTGGATGGGCGGGAAGGCTGGGCGCAGTATTTT. Translation: CASLDGREGWAQYF.

The V and J genes are TRBV7-3 and TRBJ2-5; 9 nucleotides match TRBD1. The CDR3 is 14 amino acids. CDR1 and CDR2 (germline): SGHTA, FQGTGA. Germline trimming cut 5 bases from V and 5 bases from J; bases unmatched to any gene: 6. In DNA, the CDR3 is TGTGCCAGCAGCCCCGGGACAGGGTTGGAGACCCAGTACTTC. Translating it yields CASSPGTGLETQYF.

This rearrangement joins TRBV11-1 to TRBJ1-1, with 10 bases lining up with TRBD1. This CDR3 is 16 amino acids long. V lost 7 bases and J lost 1; bases outside the gene matches: 9. CDR1 and CDR2 (germline): SGHAT, FQDESV (reference sequence). CDR3 bases: TGTGCCAGCAAGAGACAGGGGGCGCTTGGGAACACTGAAGCTTTCTTT. It yields the protein CASKRQGALGNTEAFF.